The following is a TCR beta chain sequence with its context. Its antigen is currently unknown. This sample is drawn from a study of beta chain features in type 1 diabetes. Overall study results and limits: All four CD4+ subsets of Type 1 diabetes patients contained TCRB CDR3s that were moderately but significantly shorter.

Since all of the isolated RNA was reverse transcribed, expressed TCRB transcripts were what got sequenced. Sequenced naive, central memory and regulatory T cell samples produced an average of roughly 3.6 million reads. Clones were read by immunoSEQ multiplex PCR, and TCRdb kept only the in-frame ones, dropping some. The table lists approximately 600,000 clones, roughly an eighth of them singletons. Only one heparinised blood draw was taken per donor, and its volume averaged approximately 120 mL. Over 95% purity was reached by all sorted populations. Input material: naive CD4+ T cells from blood. The source of this sequence is a man aged 25 to 45 with type 1 diabetes.

This CDR3 is CASSFVPPYEQYF. The CDR3 nucleotides are TGTGCCAGCAGCTTCGTCCCACCCTACGAGCAGTACTTC. The V call is TRBV7-2, the J call TRBJ2-7; D gene unclear. CDR1 SGHTA and CDR2 FQGNSA come from the germline V gene. Trimming stripped 3 bases from V and 2 bases from J, with 8 bases between. The CDR3 totals 13 residues. Combining the CDR3 with reference TRBV7-2 and TRBJ2-7 gives the whole variable domain GAGVSQSPSNKVTEKGKDVELRCDPISGHTALYWYRQSLGQGLEFLIYFQGNSAPDKSGLPSDRFSAERTGGSVSTLTIQRTQQEDSAVYLCASSFVPPYEQYFGPGTRLTVT.